What follows are 22 T cell receptor beta chains derived from one specimen sequenced in a study of T cells in Graves' hyperthyroidism and ophthalmopathy. Researchers amplified the TCR beta CDR3 regions from RNA transcripts. Researchers ran a first-round RT-PCR on the TCR CDR3 using the HTBI primer set. TCRdb fed the multiplex PCR reads into MiXCR, producing one record per CDR3 protein. Of 350,000 to 450,000 distinct CDR3 sequences listed, over 12% are singletons. The sequenced material came from blood. These receptors all stem from a man aged 50 to 60 with Graves' ophthalmopathy.

This clonotype was recorded many times. The rearrangement joins TRBV12-3 or TRBV12-4 to TRBJ2-5; 8 nucleotides align to TRBD1. The CDR3 is 13 residues long. The V gene end was trimmed by 4 bases and the J gene end by 2 bases; junction bases not matched to a gene: 0. This CDR3 reads CASSYRGQETQYF. The CDR3 DNA reads as TGTGCCAGCAGTTACAGGGGGCAAGAGACCCAGTACTTC.

This clonotype occurred a few times. The chain couples TRBV5-6 to TRBJ2-1; TRBD2 aligns across 9 bases. Per germline, CDR1 SGHDT and CDR2 YYEEEE. The CDR3 covers 15 residues. V was clipped by 0 bases and J by 5 bases; unmatched bases: 3. CDR3 DNA: TGTGCCAGCAGCTTGGGACTAGCGGAAAACAATGAGCAGTTCTTC. Its protein product is CASSLGLAENNEQFF.

In this sample, this clonotype turned up many times. The rearrangement links TRBV5-1 to TRBJ2-1, with D tentatively TRBD1 or TRBD2 (6 bases each). V was trimmed by 3 bases and J by 6 bases, leaving 22 bases between them. The CDR3 sequence is 17 residues long. The V gene's germline CDR1 is SGHRS and CDR2 YFSETQ. The CDR3, as DNA: TGCGCCAGCAGCTCAAACCCCGTGAGGGGGGTTGGCAATGAGCAGTTCTTC. It translates to CASSSNPVRGVGNEQFF.

This clonotype was seen at least ten times. The chain combines TRBV7-8 with TRBJ2-1; D might be TRBD2 (6 bases). CDR3 size: 13 residues. Trimming took 2 bases from V and 6 from J, leaving 8 bases between them. Germline V gene data show CDR1 as SGHVS and CDR2 as FQNEAQ. CDR3 in amino acids: CASSLPGVNEQFF. The CDR3, as DNA: TGTGCCAGCAGCTTACCGGGGGTCAATGAGCAGTTCTTC.

At least ten counts were recorded for this clonotype. The chain recombines TRBV12-3 or TRBV12-4 with TRBJ1-1; 8 bases agree with TRBD1. This CDR3 has 15 residues. V trimming: 4 bases; J trimming: 9 bases; junction bases outside the gene matches: 13. The CDR3 DNA reads as TGTGCCAGCAGTTCGAGACAGGGGCCCCAAGAAAAAGCTTTCTTT. Translated, it gives CASSSRQGPQEKAFF.

This clonotype was picked up a small number of times. V gene TRBV3-1 combines with J gene TRBJ2-1; 11 nucleotides match TRBD2. J lost 5 bases, V lost 6 bases, and 6 bases had no gene match. This CDR3 comprises 15 residues. CDR1 and CDR2 from the germline V gene are LGHDT and YNNKEL (reference sequence). DNA of the CDR3: TGTGCCAGCAGTTACATAGCGGGAGGGGACAATGAGCAGTTCTTC. This encodes CASSYIAGGDNEQFF.

This clonotype has ten or more counts. The chain joins TRBV12-3 or TRBV12-4 to TRBJ1-1; D is unclear. The length of the CDR3 is 14 residues. The V gene lost 3 bases and the J gene lost 4 bases, with 12 bases spanning the gap. CDR3 region: CASSLYEGSTEAFF. CDR3 coding DNA: TGTGCCAGCAGTTTGTACGAGGGCTCCACTGAAGCTTTCTTT.

There are many counts of this clonotype. The junction departs from the called germline gene at one end, perhaps through a read error. The rearrangement joins TRBV12-3 or TRBV12-4 to TRBJ2-1; 8 bases fit TRBD2. This CDR3 has 15 amino acids. The CDR3 spells CASTLRGGSYNEQFF. Here the CDR3 DNA reads TGTGCCAGCACTTTACGGGGGGGGTCCTACAATGAGCAGTTCTTC.

This clonotype was recorded at least ten times. This chain connects TRBV30 to TRBJ1-5, with D hard to call. This CDR3 spans 14 amino acids. V was trimmed by 2 bases and J by 6 bases, leaving 14 bases between them. Germline V lookup: CDR1 GTSNPN, CDR2 SVGIG (reference sequence). CDR3 nucleotide sequence: TGTGCCTGGAGTCGGGGTCGCACCGTTCAGCCCCAGCATTTT. Translating gives CAWSRGRTVQPQHF.

A few counts support this clonotype. CDR3 bases: TGTGCCAGCAGACCAACAGGGTACACTGAAGCTTTCTTT. Protein product: CASRPTGYTEAFF. V and J are TRBV6-1 and TRBJ1-1; D possibly corresponds to TRBD1 (6 bases). This CDR3 is 13 amino acids long. The germline V and J ends were trimmed by 6 bases and 3 bases, with 11 bases remaining between them. The germline CDR1 and CDR2 sequences are MNHNS and SASEGT.

The sample holds many counts of this clonotype. The genes are TRBV12-3 or TRBV12-4 and TRBJ2-1; no clear D gene. CDR3 length: 13 amino acids. Between the trimmed V and J ends, which lost 7 bases and 10 bases, there was a span of 17 bases. The CDR3 DNA reads TGTGCCAGCATTCAAGATCCGGTTTACGAGCAGTTCTTC. Its translation: CASIQDPVYEQFF.

This chain uses TRBV15 with TRBJ1-1; D call uncertain. Germline V gives CDR1 LNHNV, CDR2 YYDKDF (reference sequence). The ends were cut back, 0 bases at V and 1 base at J, with 12 bases in the middle. The CDR3 spans 16 residues. The CDR3 region has the DNA TGTGCCACCAGCAGAGATCGTGAGGGTCCGAACACTGAAGCTTTCTTT. This encodes CATSRDREGPNTEAFF. Complete variable domain (other parts from reference TRBV15 and TRBJ1-1): DAMVIQNPRYQVTQFGKPVTLSCSQTLNHNVMYWYQQKSSQAPKLLFHYYDKDFNNEADTPDNFQSRRPNTSFCFLDIRSPGLGDTAMYLCATSRDREGPNTEAFFGQGTRLTVV.

This clonotype appeared a few times. The chain uses TRBV15 and TRBJ1-1, with D tentatively TRBD1 (5 bases). Trimming cost V 1 base and J 4 bases, with 13 bases left between them. Per the germline V gene, CDR1 is LNHNV and CDR2 is YYDKDF (reference sequence). The CDR3 contains 15 residues. The CDR3 is CATSRVGGAGTEAFF. CDR3 nucleotide sequence: TGTGCCACCAGCAGAGTGGGCGGGGCAGGCACTGAAGCTTTCTTT.

This clonotype was counted ten times or more. The chain joins TRBV20-1 to TRBJ2-5; weak D call: TRBD2 (6 bases). The germline CDR1 and CDR2 sequences are DFQATT and SNEGSKA (reference sequence). V lost 0 bases and J lost 2, with 13 bases in between. The CDR3 sequence is 15 residues long. CDR3 amino acids: CSARDLLAPQETQYF. The CDR3 nucleotides are TGCAGTGCTAGAGATCTTCTAGCGCCTCAAGAGACCCAGTACTTC.

This clonotype turned up a few times. The J gene is TRBJ2-7, the V gene TRBV2, with D perhaps matching TRBD1 (6 bases). The V gene's germline CDR1 is SNHLY and CDR2 FYNNEI. Trimming removed 4 bases at V and 0 bases at J, with 10 bases between. The CDR3 extends over 14 amino acids. The DNA of the CDR3 is TGTGCCAGCAGTGGATGGACAGCCTCCTACGAGCAGTACTTC. It translates to CASSGWTASYEQYF.

The table lists this clonotype with a few counts. The chain is built from TRBV4-2 and TRBJ2-1, with D perhaps matching TRBD2 (6 bases). From germline, CDR1 is LGHNA and CDR2 YNFKEQ. V lost 0 bases and J lost 8, with 20 bases in between. There are 17 residues in the CDR3. CDR3 residues: CASSQDLRGGVYDEQFF. CDR3 DNA sequence: TGTGCCAGCAGCCAAGATTTGAGGGGCGGGGTTTACGATGAGCAGTTCTTC.

The V call is TRBV7-3, the J call TRBJ2-1; D not certain. The J call may be in error: the DNA end matches TRBJ2-7 better. The CDR3 runs to 13 residues. Germline assignment: CDR1 SGHTA and CDR2 FQGTGA. The CDR3 loop is CASSSGGNNEQYF. DNA for the CDR3: TGTGCCAGCAGCTCTGGCGGAAACAATGAGCAGTACTTC.

The V call is TRBV5-1, the J call TRBJ2-5; 9 nucleotides line up with TRBD2. Germline V gives CDR1 SGHRS, CDR2 YFSETQ. V shed 4 bases and J 2 bases; nucleotides not matched to a gene: 9. The CDR3 runs to 16 residues. In DNA form, the CDR3 reads TGCGCCAGCAGCCACGCAAGGGCGGGAGGGCAAGAGACCCAGTACTTC. It translates to CASSHARAGGQETQYF.

Many counts were recorded for this clonotype. The chain is built from TRBV7-2 and TRBJ2-5; no definite D call. CDR1 is SGHTA, CDR2 FQGNSA, per germline. V was trimmed by 4 bases and J by 7 bases, leaving 19 bases between them. The CDR3 totals 15 residues. CDR3 region: CASSSRVEVGLTQYF. The CDR3 DNA sequence: TGTGCCAGCAGCTCCCGAGTCGAGGTCGGGTTGACCCAGTACTTC. Drawing the rest from reference TRBV7-2 and TRBJ2-5, the complete variable domain is GAGVSQSPSNKVTEKGKDVELRCDPISGHTALYWYRQSLGQGLEFLIYFQGNSAPDKSGLPSDRFSAERTGGSVSTLTIQRTQQEDSAVYLCASSSRVEVGLTQYFGPGTRLLVL.

Many counts were recorded for this clonotype. V gene TRBV4-1 combines with J gene TRBJ2-7; the D is unclear. The CDR3 totals 12 residues. V gave up 4 bases and J gave up 5 bases, with 9 bases separating them. The V gene's germline CDR1 is MGHRA and CDR2 YSYEKL. CDR3 region: CASSPETDEQYF. The CDR3 nucleotides read TGCGCCAGCAGCCCAGAGACGGACGAGCAGTACTTC.

V usage is TRBV6-5 and J usage is TRBJ2-6; either TRBD1 or TRBD2 may fit D (5 bases each). The germline V and J ends were trimmed by 0 bases and 0 bases, with 18 bases remaining between them. The CDR3 is 20 residues long. Germline CDR1 and CDR2: MNHEY and SVGAGI. DNA of the CDR3: TGTGCCAGCAGTTACTCGGGTTTACGGGACGTTATCTCTGGGGCCAACGTCCTGACTTTC. Translation gives CASSYSGLRDVISGANVLTF.

Many counts were recorded for this clonotype. The rearrangement joins TRBV7-9 to TRBJ2-1; TRBD2 aligns across 8 bases. The CDR3 has 16 residues. V gave up 4 bases and J gave up 4 bases; unmatched junction bases: 9. The V gene's germline CDR1 is SEHNR and CDR2 FQNEAQ (reference sequence). This CDR3 reads CASSSRAGVTYNEQFF. The CDR3 DNA is TGTGCCAGCAGCTCCCGAGCGGGAGTAACGTACAATGAGCAGTTCTTC.